This T cell receptor beta chain derives from a study of T cell repertoires in cytomegalovirus infection. Study summary: A matching HLA type, together with CMV infection, was signaled by public TCR beta signatures.

This clonotype was counted only a few times. Its target is not known. Whole-study results and caveats: CMV-specific TCR beta clonotypes restricted by HLA-C were the ones dominating the ex vivo response.

This CDR3 comprises 14 residues. Trimming removed 10 bases from V and 2 bases from J, with 16 bases in between. The germline V gene has CDR1 MNHEY and CDR2 SVGEGT. TCRdb independently ran MiXCR on the reads; one entry per CDR3 protein. The sample lists 830,000 or so distinct CDR3 sequences; about 31% were seen once. This chain joins TRBV6-2 or TRBV6-3 and TRBJ2-3; the D gene is possibly TRBD1 (6 bases). This clonotype was obtained from a human donor in good health (CMV status not recorded). Some clones in this sample may be carry-over from other donors' samples. Material: cultured CD8+ T cells from PBMCs, obtained from culture after CMV antigen stimulation. The CDR3 reads CATQGQGFTDTQYF. CDR3 nucleotide sequence: TGTGCCACCCAGGGGCAGGGCTTCACAGATACGCAGTATTTT.